This TCR beta chain was identified in a study of cytomegalovirus exposure and HLA in healthy donors. The wider study: In terms of ancestry, the Caucasian-associated cluster contained 81% of the approximately 430 genotyped donors.

Study-wide points: Donor immune exposure was known only as CMV serostatus.

As concerns this clone: As yet, its antigen is unknown.

The PCR had 60 Vbeta and 13 Jbeta primers. TCRdb's table, derived via immunoSEQ multiplex PCR, lists solely in-frame clones and lacks some. This table holds roughly 200,000 clones, over 65% found once. The specimen sequenced was PBMCs. This clonotype was obtained from a young man in good health and CMV-seronegative.

The CDR3 region is CASSPGDRSYYEQYF. The DNA of the CDR3 is TGTGCCAGCTCACCGGGGGACAGAAGCTACTACGAGCAGTACTTC. The chain recombines TRBV18 with TRBJ2-7; TRBD1 agrees at 7 bases. Unmatched junction bases numbered 8, after V lost 3 bases and J lost 3 bases. The CDR3 covers 15 residues. Per germline, CDR1 KGHSH and CDR2 LQKENI.